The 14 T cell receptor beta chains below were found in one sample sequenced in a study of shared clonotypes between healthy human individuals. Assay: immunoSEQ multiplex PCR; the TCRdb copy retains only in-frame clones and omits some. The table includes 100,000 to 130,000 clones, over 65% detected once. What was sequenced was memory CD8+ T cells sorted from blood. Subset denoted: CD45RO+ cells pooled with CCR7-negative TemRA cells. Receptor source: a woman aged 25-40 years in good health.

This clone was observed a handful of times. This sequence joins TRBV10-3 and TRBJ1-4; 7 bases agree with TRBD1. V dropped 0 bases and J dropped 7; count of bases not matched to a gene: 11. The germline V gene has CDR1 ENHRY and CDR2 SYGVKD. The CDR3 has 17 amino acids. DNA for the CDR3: TGTGCCATCAGTGAGTCGGGGACAGCATTCGGGGGTGAAAAACTGTTTTTT. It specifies CAISESGTAFGGEKLFF.

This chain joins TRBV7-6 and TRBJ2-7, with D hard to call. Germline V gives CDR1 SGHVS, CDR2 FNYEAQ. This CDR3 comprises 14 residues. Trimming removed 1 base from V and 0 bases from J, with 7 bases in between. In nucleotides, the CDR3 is TGTGCCAGCAGCTTAGACAGAAGCTCCTACGAGCAGTACTTC. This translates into CASSLDRSSYEQYF.

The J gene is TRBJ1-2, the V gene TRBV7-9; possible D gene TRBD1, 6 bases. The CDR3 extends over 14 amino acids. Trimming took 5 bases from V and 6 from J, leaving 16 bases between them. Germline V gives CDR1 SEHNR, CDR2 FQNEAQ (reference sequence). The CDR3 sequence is CASSTSTGFHGYTF. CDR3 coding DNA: TGTGCCAGCAGCACCTCCACAGGGTTCCATGGCTACACCTTC. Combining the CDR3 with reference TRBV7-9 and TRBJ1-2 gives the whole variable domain DTGVSQNPRHKITKRGQNVTFRCDPISEHNRLYWYRQTLGQGPEFLTYFQNEAQLEKSRLLSDRFSAERPKGSFSTLEIQRTEQGDSAMYLCASSTSTGFHGYTFGSGTRLTVV.

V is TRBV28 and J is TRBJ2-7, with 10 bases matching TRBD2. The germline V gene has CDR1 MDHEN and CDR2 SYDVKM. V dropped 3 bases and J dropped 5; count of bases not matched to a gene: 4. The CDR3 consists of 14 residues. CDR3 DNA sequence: TGTGCCAGCAGTTTTACTAGCGGGACGGACGAGCAGTACTTC. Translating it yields CASSFTSGTDEQYF. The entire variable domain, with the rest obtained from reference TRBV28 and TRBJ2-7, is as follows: DVKVTQSSRYLVKRTGEKVFLECVQDMDHENMFWYRQDPGLGLRLIYFSYDVKMKEKGDIPEGYSVSREKKERFSLILESASTNQTSMYLCASSFTSGTDEQYFGPGTRLTVT.

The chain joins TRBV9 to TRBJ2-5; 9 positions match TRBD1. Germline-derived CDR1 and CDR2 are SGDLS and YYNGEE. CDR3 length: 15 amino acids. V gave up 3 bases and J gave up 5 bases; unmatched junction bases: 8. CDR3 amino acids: CASSANTGGRETQYF. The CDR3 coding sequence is TGTGCCAGCAGCGCAAACACAGGGGGCCGGGAGACCCAGTACTTC.

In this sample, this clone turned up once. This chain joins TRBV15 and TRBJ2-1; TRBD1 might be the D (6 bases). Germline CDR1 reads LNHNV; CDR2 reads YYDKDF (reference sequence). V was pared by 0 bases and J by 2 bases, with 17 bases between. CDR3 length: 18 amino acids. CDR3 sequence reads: CATSRDLIRAGAYNEQFF. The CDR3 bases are TGTGCCACCAGCAGAGATCTTATCAGGGCAGGGGCCTACAATGAGCAGTTCTTC. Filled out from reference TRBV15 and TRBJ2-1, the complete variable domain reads DAMVIQNPRYQVTQFGKPVTLSCSQTLNHNVMYWYQQKSSQAPKLLFHYYDKDFNNEADTPDNFQSRRPNTSFCFLDIRSPGLGDTAMYLCATSRDLIRAGAYNEQFFGPGTRLTVL.

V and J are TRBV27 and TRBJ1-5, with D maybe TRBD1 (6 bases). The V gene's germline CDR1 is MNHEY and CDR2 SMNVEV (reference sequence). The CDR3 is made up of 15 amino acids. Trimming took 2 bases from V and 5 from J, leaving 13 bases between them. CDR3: CASSLEQGVDQPQHF. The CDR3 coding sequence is TGTGCCAGCAGTTTAGAACAGGGAGTGGATCAGCCCCAGCATTTT.

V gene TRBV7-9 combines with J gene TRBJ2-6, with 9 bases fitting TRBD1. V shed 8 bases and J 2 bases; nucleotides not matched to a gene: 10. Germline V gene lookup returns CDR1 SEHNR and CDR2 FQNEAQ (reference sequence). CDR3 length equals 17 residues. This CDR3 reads CASGLWDRATGANVLTF. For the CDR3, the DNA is TGTGCCAGCGGTTTGTGGGACAGGGCAACTGGGGCCAACGTCCTGACTTTC.

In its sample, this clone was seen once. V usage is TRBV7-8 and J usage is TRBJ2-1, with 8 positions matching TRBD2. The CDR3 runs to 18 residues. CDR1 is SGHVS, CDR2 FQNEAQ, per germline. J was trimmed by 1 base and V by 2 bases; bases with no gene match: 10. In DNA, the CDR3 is TGTGCCAGCAGCTTAATAAACCGCGGGACTAGTTCCTACAATGAGCAGTTCTTC. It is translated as CASSLINRGTSSYNEQFF.

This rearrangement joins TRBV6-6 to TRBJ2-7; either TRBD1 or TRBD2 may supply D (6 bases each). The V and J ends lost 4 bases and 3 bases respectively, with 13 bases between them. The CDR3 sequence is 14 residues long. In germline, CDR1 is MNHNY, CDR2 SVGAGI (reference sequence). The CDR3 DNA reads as TGTGCCAGCAGTTCCCCCGCGGGACACTACGAGCAGTACTTC. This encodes CASSSPAGHYEQYF.

CDR3 nucleotides: TGTGCCAGCAGCAAAAGGACTAGCGGGATCTACGAGCAGTACTTC. It codes for CASSKRTSGIYEQYF. The genes are TRBV2 and TRBJ2-7; TRBD2 agrees at 12 bases. J gave up 3 bases and V 6 bases, and 6 bases lay outside the gene matches. From germline, CDR1 is SNHLY and CDR2 FYNNEI. CDR3 length: 15 amino acids. Full variable domain (remainder filled in from reference TRBV2 and TRBJ2-7): EPEVTQTPSHQVTQMGQEVILRCVPISNHLYFYWYRQILGQKVEFLVSFYNNEISEKSEIFDDQFSVERPDGSNFTLKIRSTKLEDSAMYFCASSKRTSGIYEQYFGPGTRLTVT.

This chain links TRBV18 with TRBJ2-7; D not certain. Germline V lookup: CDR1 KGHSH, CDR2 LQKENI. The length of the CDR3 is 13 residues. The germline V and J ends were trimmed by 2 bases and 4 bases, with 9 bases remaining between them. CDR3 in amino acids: CASSPEVSYEQYF. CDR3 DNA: TGTGCCAGCTCACCAGAGGTTAGTTACGAGCAGTACTTC.

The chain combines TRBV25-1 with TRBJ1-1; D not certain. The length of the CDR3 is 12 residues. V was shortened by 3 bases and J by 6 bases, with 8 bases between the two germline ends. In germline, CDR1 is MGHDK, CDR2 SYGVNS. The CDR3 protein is CASSDPTAEAFF. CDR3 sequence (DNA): TGTGCCAGCAGTGATCCCACCGCTGAAGCTTTCTTT.

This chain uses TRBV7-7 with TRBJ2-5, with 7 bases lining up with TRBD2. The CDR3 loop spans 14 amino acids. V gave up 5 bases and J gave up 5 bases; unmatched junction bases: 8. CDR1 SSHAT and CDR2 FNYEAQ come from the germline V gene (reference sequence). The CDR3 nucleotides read TGTGCCAGCAGCCGGGACTACGACATGGAGACCCAGTACTTC. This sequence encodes CASSRDYDMETQYF.